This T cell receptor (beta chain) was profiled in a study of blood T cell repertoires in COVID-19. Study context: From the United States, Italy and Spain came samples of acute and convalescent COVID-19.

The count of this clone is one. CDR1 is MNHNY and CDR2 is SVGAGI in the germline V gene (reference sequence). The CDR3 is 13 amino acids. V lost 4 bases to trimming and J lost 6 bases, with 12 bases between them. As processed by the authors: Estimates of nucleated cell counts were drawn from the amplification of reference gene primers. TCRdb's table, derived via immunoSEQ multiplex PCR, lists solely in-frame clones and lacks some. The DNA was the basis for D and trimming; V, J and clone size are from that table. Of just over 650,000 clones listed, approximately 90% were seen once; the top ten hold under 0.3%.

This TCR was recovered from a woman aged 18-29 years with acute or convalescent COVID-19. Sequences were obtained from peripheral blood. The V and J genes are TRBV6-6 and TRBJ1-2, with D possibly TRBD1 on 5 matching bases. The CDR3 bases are TGTGCCAGCAGTTCCAGGGAGGCGGATGGCTACACCTTC. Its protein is CASSSREADGYTF.